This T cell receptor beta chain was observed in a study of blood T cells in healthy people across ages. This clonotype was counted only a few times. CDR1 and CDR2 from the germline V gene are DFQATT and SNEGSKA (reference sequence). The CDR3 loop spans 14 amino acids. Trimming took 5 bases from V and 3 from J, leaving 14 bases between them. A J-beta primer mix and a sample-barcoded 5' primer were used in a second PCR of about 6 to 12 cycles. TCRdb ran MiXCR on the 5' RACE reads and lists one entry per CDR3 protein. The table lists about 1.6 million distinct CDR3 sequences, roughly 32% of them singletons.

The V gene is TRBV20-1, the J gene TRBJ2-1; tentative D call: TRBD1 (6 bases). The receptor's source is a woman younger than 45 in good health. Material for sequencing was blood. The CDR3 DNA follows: TGCAGTGCTCCGAGGGGGAAAGGCTACAATGAGCAGTTCTTC. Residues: CSAPRGKGYNEQFF.